This T cell receptor (beta chain) was observed in a study of cytomegalovirus exposure and HLA in healthy donors. Notes on the study in general: Most TCR sequences proved rare, with some public TCRs found in many donors. TCR clusters originating in the first cohort tended to co-occur in the approximately 130 validation repertoires, according to a later analysis. It was reportedly the case that the classifier diagnosed cytomegalovirus status with high specificity and sensitivity. The study labeled more than 150 TCR beta chains cytomegalovirus-associated.

As concerns this clone: No antigen is known for it.

Here immunoSEQ multiplex PCR was the method, and the copy in TCRdb shows in-frame clones only, minus some. Here the sample spans 130,000 or so clones, over 85% being singletons. The germline gives CDR1 MNHNS, CDR2 SASEGT. This CDR3 spans 15 amino acids. Trimming pared 4 bases from V and 5 bases from J, leaving 15 bases between. The chain combines TRBV6-1 with TRBJ1-5; tentatively, D is TRBD1 (6 bases). The sample was PBMCs. This receptor was identified in a woman in her late teens or twenties in good health and CMV-seronegative. CDR3 coding DNA: TGTGCCAGCAGTGCCCGTGTGGGGGCGGATCAGCCCCAGCATTTT. Translating it yields CASSARVGADQPQHF.